The 17 T cell receptor beta chains in this list originate from one sample, sequenced in a study of Ad26.COV2.S vaccination and SARS-CoV-2 variants. Noted treatment: 15 to 20 received Ad26.COV2.S at low or high dose, single or two shots; 5 received placebo; per-sample allocation not given. It was on day 63 after the first vaccine or placebo injection that samples were taken. Only in-frame clones appear in the TCRdb table, and some are missing; sequencing was by immunoSEQ multiplex PCR. The sample has 350,000 to 500,000 clones; approximately 89% are singletons. This specimen consisted of peripheral blood, obtained in a trial of Ad26.COV2.S vaccine versus placebo. Source of these receptors: a person aged 18-60 years who received the Ad26.COV2.S COVID-19 vaccine or a placebo.

The rearrangement joins TRBV5-1 to TRBJ2-5; a possible D gene is TRBD2 (5 bases). In germline, CDR1 is SGHRS, CDR2 YFSETQ. The CDR3 extends over 13 amino acids. V was trimmed by 4 bases and J by 5 bases, leaving 12 bases between them. Written as DNA, the CDR3 is TGCGCCAGCAGCGTGAGGGTCCGGGAGACCCAGTACTTC. As protein: CASSVRVRETQYF.

This clone was found once. This chain joins TRBV5-1 and TRBJ2-1; D not certain. V lost 0 bases, J lost 0 bases, and 10 bases lay in between. CDR3 length: 16 residues. CDR1 is SGHRS, CDR2 YFSETQ, per germline. CDR3 protein: CASSLGYFSSYNEQFF. CDR3 in DNA: TGCGCCAGCAGCTTGGGGTACTTTAGCTCCTACAATGAGCAGTTCTTC.

The rearrangement links TRBV3-1 (or the pseudogene TRBV3-2) to TRBJ2-5, with D uncertain. Trimming removed 7 bases from V and 1 base from J, with 10 bases in between. In germline, CDR1 is LGHDT, CDR2 YNNKEL (reference sequence). CDR3 size: 13 residues. The CDR3 DNA is TGTGCCAGCAAGGTTCGACTCCAAGAGACCCAGTACTTC. The encoded protein is CASKVRLQETQYF.

The table lists this clone with a few counts. V usage is TRBV15 and J usage is TRBJ2-3; TRBD2 matches 9 bases. The CDR3 is 17 amino acids. The V and J ends lost 0 bases and 3 bases, in that order; junction bases with no gene match: 7. The germline V gene encodes CDR1 LNHNV and CDR2 YYDKDF (reference sequence). CDR3 in DNA: TGTGCCACCAGCAGAGATCCTGGCGGGGGGGCTACAGATACGCAGTATTTT. It yields the protein CATSRDPGGGATDTQYF.

The chain joins TRBV13 to TRBJ2-1, with 7 bases that match TRBD2. The trim removed 5 bases at V and 9 bases at J, leaving 10 bases unmatched. Germline V gene data show CDR1 as PRHDT and CDR2 as FYEKMQ (reference sequence). The CDR3 length is 14 residues. This chain's CDR3 is CASSPGGPRSEQFF. CDR3 DNA: TGTGCCAGCAGCCCGGGAGGCCCCAGGAGTGAGCAGTTCTTC.

The CDR3 bases are TGCAGCGTCACCGGACAGCAAGAGACCCAGTACTTC. Protein sequence: CSVTGQQETQYF. The chain couples TRBV29-1 to TRBJ2-5; D is perhaps TRBD1 (6 bases). The CDR3 has 12 amino acids. In germline, CDR1 is SQVTM, CDR2 ANQGSEA. V lost 6 bases, J lost 2 bases, and 10 bases lay in between. The full variable domain, completed using reference TRBV29-1 and TRBJ2-5, is SAVISQKPSRDICQRGTSLTIQCQVDSQVTMMFWYRQQPGQSLTLIATANQGSEATYESGFVIDKFPISRPNLTFSTLTVSNMSPEDSSIYLCSVTGQQETQYFGPGTRLLVL.

V gene TRBV3-1 (or the pseudogene TRBV3-2) combines with J gene TRBJ2-5; TRBD2 aligns across 8 bases. This CDR3 is 17 amino acids long. Unmatched junction bases numbered 11, after V lost 0 bases and J lost 5 bases. CDR1 and CDR2 (germline): LGHDT, YNNKEL (reference sequence). CDR3 amino acids: CASSQERWSGSRETQYF. In DNA form, the CDR3 reads TGTGCCAGCAGCCAAGAGAGGTGGAGCGGGAGCCGGGAGACCCAGTACTTC.

This clone occurred a few times. This chain uses TRBV7-9 with TRBJ2-1; 7 bases match TRBD2. V dropped 5 bases and J dropped 9; count of bases not matched to a gene: 10. The CDR3 is made up of 14 amino acids. CDR1 is SEHNR and CDR2 is FQNEAQ in the germline V gene (reference sequence). The CDR3 DNA follows: TGTGCCAGCAGCCCCCAGGGAGGGCCACTTGAGCAGTTCTTC. It is translated as CASSPQGGPLEQFF.

V and J are TRBV30 and TRBJ1-2; no firm D call. Trimming cost V 2 bases and J 8 bases, with 15 bases left between them. This CDR3 spans 13 amino acids. Germline loops: CDR1 GTSNPN, CDR2 SVGIG (reference sequence). The CDR3 reads CAWSSGPTLGYTF. CDR3 coding DNA: TGTGCCTGGAGTTCCGGGCCGACCCTCGGCTACACCTTC.

J is TRBJ1-2 and V is TRBV4-1, with 7 bases aligning to TRBD1. The CDR3 is 16 residues long. From germline, CDR1 is MGHRA and CDR2 YSYEKL. Trimming took 2 bases from V and 3 from J; bases not matched to a gene: 9. The CDR3 DNA reads TGCGCCAGCAGCCAAACCGGGACAGACAGTCACTATGGCTACACCTTC. Amino acid sequence: CASSQTGTDSHYGYTF.

V is TRBV7-2 and J is TRBJ2-7; no definite D call. Trimming cost V 2 bases and J 0 bases, with 8 bases left between them. The CDR3 is 14 amino acids. Germline-derived CDR1 and CDR2 are SGHTA and FQGNSA. CDR3 nucleotides: TGTGCCAGCAGCTTATCTGGGAACTCCTACGAGCAGTACTTC. This translates into CASSLSGNSYEQYF.

J is TRBJ2-3 and V is TRBV27, with D hard to call. Deletions cut 3 bases from V and 1 base from J, with 5 bases between. There are 13 residues in the CDR3. Germline CDR1 is MNHEY and CDR2 is SMNVEV (reference sequence). CDR3 DNA sequence: TGTGCCAGCAGTTTGGTCCGCACAGATACGCAGTATTTT. Protein sequence: CASSLVRTDTQYF.

This sequence joins TRBV18 and TRBJ1-5; D might be TRBD1 (6 bases). The CDR3 runs to 13 residues. V was shortened by 6 bases and J by 7 bases, with 13 bases between the two germline ends. The germline CDR1 and CDR2 sequences are KGHSH and LQKENI. CDR3 bases: TGTGCCAGCTCCGAGGGGGGCGGGCAGCCCCAGCATTTT. Residues: CASSEGGGQPQHF.

A note on this clone: Other nucleotide sequences in the sample specify the same CDR3. This sequence joins TRBV11-2 and TRBJ1-1; D is undetermined. In germline, CDR1 is SGHAT, CDR2 FQNNGV. V shed 3 bases and J shed 8 bases, with 10 bases lying between them. The CDR3 is made up of 12 amino acids. The DNA for the CDR3 is TGTGCCAGCAGCTTGTCTGGATTGGAAGCTTTCTTT. Encoded protein: CASSLSGLEAFF.

The chain uses TRBV5-4 and TRBJ2-2, with TRBD2 as a possible D gene (5 bases). V lost 4 bases and J 2 bases, leaving 15 bases between the germline ends. The CDR3 loop spans 16 amino acids. Per germline, CDR1 SGHNT and CDR2 YYREEE (reference sequence). CDR3: CASSLAGLANTGELFF. DNA for the CDR3: TGTGCCAGCAGCCTGGCAGGCCTAGCTAACACCGGGGAGCTGTTTTTT.

This chain links TRBV6-1 with TRBJ1-5; D unclear. This CDR3 is built from 17 residues. V was trimmed by 0 bases and J by 9 bases, leaving 21 bases between them. Germline V lookup: CDR1 MNHNS, CDR2 SASEGT. The CDR3 sequence: CASSEAWGKERRLPQHF. The CDR3 DNA sequence: TGTGCCAGCAGTGAAGCTTGGGGAAAGGAGCGCCGATTGCCCCAGCATTTT.

DNA of the CDR3: TGTGCCAGCAGCTTCCGGGGAAAGAAGACCCAGTACTTC. Its protein product is CASSFRGKKTQYF. The genes are TRBV7-9 and TRBJ2-5; D is perhaps TRBD2 (5 bases). The CDR3 loop spans 13 amino acids. The germline V gene encodes CDR1 SEHNR and CDR2 FQNEAQ (reference sequence). V was cut by 3 bases and J by 6 bases, with 11 bases left in between.